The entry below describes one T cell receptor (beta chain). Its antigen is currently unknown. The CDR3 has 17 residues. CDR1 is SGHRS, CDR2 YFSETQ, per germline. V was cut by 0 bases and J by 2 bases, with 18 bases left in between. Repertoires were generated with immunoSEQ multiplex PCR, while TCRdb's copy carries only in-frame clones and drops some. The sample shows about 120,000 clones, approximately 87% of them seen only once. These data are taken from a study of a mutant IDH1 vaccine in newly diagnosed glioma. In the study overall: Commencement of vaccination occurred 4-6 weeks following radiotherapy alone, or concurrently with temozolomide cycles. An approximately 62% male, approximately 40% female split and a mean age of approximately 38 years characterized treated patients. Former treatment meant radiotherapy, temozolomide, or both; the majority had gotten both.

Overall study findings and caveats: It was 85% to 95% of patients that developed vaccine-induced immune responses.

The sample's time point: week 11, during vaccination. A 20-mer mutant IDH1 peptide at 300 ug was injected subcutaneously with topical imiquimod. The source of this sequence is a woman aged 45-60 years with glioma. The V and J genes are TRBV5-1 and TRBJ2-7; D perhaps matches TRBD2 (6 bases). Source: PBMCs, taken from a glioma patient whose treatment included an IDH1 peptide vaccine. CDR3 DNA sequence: TGCGCCAGCAGCTTGGCGTACAAACCGACTAGAACCTACGAGCAGTACTTC. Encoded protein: CASSLAYKPTRTYEQYF.